This T cell receptor (beta chain) was sequenced in a study of neurological immune-mediated disorders. Points from the study as a whole: No clinical or MRI feature was associated with the multiple sclerosis repertoire cluster.

This clonotype has ten or more counts. Its target is unknown. Via MiXCR, TCRdb re-called the 5' RACE reads, giving one row per CDR3 protein. Of roughly 40,000 distinct CDR3 sequences in the sample, about 2.5% were seen once. Germline CDR1 is SGHRS and CDR2 is YFSETQ. V lost 0 bases to trimming and J lost 5 bases, with 9 bases between them. CDR3 size: 13 residues. The source is a man aged 45 to 65 with multiple sclerosis. The source material was PBMCs. The chain uses TRBV5-1 and TRBJ2-7; the D gene is possibly TRBD2 (6 bases). The CDR3 bases are TGCGCCAGCAGCTTGGGCGGGGCCGACGAGCAGTACTTC. Protein product: CASSLGGADEQYF.